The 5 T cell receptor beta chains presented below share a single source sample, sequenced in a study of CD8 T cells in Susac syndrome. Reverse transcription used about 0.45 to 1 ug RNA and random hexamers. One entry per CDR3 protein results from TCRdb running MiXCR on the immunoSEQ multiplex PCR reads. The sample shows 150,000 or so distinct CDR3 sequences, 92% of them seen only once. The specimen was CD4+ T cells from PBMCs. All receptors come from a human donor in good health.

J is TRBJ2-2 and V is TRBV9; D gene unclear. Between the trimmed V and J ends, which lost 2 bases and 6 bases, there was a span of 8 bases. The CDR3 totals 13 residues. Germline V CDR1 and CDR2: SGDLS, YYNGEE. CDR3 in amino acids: CASSVDPPGELFF. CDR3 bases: TGTGCCAGCAGCGTCGACCCCCCCGGGGAGCTGTTTTTT.

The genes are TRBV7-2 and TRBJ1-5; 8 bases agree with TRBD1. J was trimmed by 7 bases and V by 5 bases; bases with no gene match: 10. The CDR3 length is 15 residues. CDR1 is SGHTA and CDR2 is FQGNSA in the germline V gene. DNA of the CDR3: TGTGCCAGCAGCCGGGGACAGGCTGGGGCGCAGCCCCAGCATTTT. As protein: CASSRGQAGAQPQHF.

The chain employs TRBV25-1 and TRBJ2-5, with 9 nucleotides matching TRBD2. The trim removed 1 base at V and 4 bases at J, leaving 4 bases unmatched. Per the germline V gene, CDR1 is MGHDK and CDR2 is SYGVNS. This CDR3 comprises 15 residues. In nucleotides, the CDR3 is TGTGCCAGCAGTGAATCGGCGCGGGGGGGAGAGACCCAGTACTTC. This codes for CASSESARGGETQYF.

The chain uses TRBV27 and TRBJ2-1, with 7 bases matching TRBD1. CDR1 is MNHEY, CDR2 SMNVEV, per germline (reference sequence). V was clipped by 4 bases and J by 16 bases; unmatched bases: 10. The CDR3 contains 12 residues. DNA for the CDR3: TGTGCCAGCAGTTCCCAGACAGGGTATCAATTCTTC. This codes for CASSSQTGYQFF.

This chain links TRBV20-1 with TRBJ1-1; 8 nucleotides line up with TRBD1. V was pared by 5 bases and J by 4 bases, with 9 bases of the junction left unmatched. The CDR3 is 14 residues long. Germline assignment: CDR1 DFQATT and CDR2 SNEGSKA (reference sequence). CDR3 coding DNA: TGCAGTGCTGATGGACAGGGAGTAGGCACTGAAGCTTTCTTT. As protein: CSADGQGVGTEAFF.